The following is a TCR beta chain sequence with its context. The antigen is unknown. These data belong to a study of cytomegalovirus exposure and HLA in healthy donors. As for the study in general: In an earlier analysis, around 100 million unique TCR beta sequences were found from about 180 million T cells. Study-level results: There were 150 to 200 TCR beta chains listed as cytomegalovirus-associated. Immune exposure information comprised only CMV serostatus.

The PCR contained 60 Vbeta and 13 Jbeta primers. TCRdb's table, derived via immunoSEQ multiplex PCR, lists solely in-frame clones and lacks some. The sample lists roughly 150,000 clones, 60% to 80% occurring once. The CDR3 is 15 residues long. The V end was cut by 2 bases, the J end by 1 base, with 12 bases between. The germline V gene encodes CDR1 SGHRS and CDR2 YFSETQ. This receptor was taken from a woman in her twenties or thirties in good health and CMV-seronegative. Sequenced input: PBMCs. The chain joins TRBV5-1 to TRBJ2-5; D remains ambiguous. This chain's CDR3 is CASSFSTPPQETQYF. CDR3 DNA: TGCGCCAGCAGCTTTAGCACCCCCCCCCAAGAGACCCAGTACTTC.